This T cell receptor (beta chain) is from a study of monozygotic twins with inflammatory bowel disease. The length of the CDR3 is 13 residues. Germline V gene data show CDR1 as KGHDR and CDR2 as SFDVKD. Comments on this clonotype: Its specificity is not known.

Study-wide points: Repertoire similarity matched across concordant and discordant twins, perhaps owing to limited power. Sharing of clonotypes with others was lower in IBD patients than in healthy twins, and this was especially so with disease activity.

Blood was drawn once per donor, and each sample measured roughly 2.5 ml. TCRdb reprocessed the 5' RACE reads and keeps a single row for each CDR3 protein, giving no DNA. This table lists about 300,000 distinct CDR3 sequences. The receptor's source is a human donor with ulcerative colitis or Crohn's disease, or a healthy co-twin of an affected twin (not recorded which). Sequenced: blood. The rearrangement uses TRBV24-1 and TRBJ2-1. CDR3 region: CATSDYTDNEQFF.